This T cell receptor (beta chain) was profiled in a study of CD8 T cells in ankylosing spondylitis. Findings and caveats of the study: As reported, disease-linked clones showed significant enrichment in matched ankylosing spondylitis synovial fluid. Roughly 8 highly homologous variants formed a TCR beta motif that appeared characteristic of ankylosing spondylitis blood. Past studies reported some motif variants in reactive arthritis synovial fluid and blood.

A remark on this clonotype: Its antigen is currently unknown.

There are 14 residues in the CDR3. The germline V gene has CDR1 SGHTA and CDR2 FQGNSA. V lost 7 bases and J lost 4, with 16 bases in between. A single record per CDR3 protein comes from TCRdb applying MiXCR to the 5' RACE reads. The repertoire holds around 300,000 distinct CDR3 sequences, with roughly 15% as singletons. The origin of this receptor is a male donor with ankylosing spondylitis or in good health (not recorded which). The sequenced sample was blood, either unsorted or a sorted T cell fraction (not recorded which). The chain employs TRBV7-2 and TRBJ1-1; the D gene is possibly TRBD1 (5 bases). The CDR3 DNA reads as TGTGCCAGCAAATATCGCGGGGGAGGCACTGAAGCTTTCTTT. Protein product: CASKYRGGGTEAFF.